This T cell receptor beta chain was sequenced during a study of circulating and synovial CD4+ cells in juvenile arthritis. Samples derive from patients with active juvenile idiopathic arthritis. Study-wide points: Circulating pathogenic-like lymphocytes shared a substantially higher fraction of CDR3 sequences with synovium than bulk blood. These repertoires were less diverse than bulk blood CD4 repertoires.

This CDR3 spans 13 amino acids. CDR1 and CDR2 from the germline V gene are MGHDK and SYGVNS. Trimming removed 7 bases from V and 0 bases from J, with 4 bases in between. Points on this clone: The antigen is not known.

Assay: immunoSEQ multiplex PCR; the TCRdb copy retains only in-frame clones and omits some. The profile shows 25,000 to 35,000 clones, 85% to 95% of them singletons. The genes are TRBV25-1 and TRBJ2-6, with unresolved D. The TCR comes from a human donor with juvenile idiopathic arthritis. What was sequenced was CD4+ T cells from blood. CDR3 coding DNA: TGTGCCAGCACTCCCTCTGGGGCCAACGTCCTGACTTTC. Translated, it gives CASTPSGANVLTF.